These T cell receptor beta chains were read from a single sample in a study of blood T cell repertoires in COVID-19. Repertoires were generated with immunoSEQ multiplex PCR, while TCRdb's copy carries only in-frame clones and drops some. The sample has about 320,000 clones, roughly 85% seen once. Material: PBMCs or T cells enriched from blood (not recorded which). These receptors were taken from a young woman who had been exposed to COVID-19. The conserved cysteine and the conserved F or W are not part of the CDR3 here. The D gene is left open where the match is weak.

11,TRBV6-5,TRBJ2-1,.,ASSYDSYNEQF
12,TRBV5-5,TRBJ2-5,.,ASSSGDTHWTQY
13,TRBV30,TRBJ1-2,.,AWSPSVGANYGYT
12,TRBV2,TRBJ2-3,.,ASDRGRDTDTQY
14,TRBV27,TRBJ2-3,TRBD2,ASRKIAGGFADTQY
14,TRBV7-9,TRBJ1-5,.,ASSRSGNVGNQPQH
17,TRBV3-1/TRBV3-2,TRBJ2-3,TRBD2,ASSGLPGNLAGVTDTQY
11,TRBV19,TRBJ2-7,.,ASRSSGLYEQY
13,TRBV7-2,TRBJ2-7,TRBD1,ASIRQGVGSYEQY
10,TRBV3-1/TRBV3-2,TRBJ2-5,.,ASSPMFGDQY
17,TRBV6-1,TRBJ1-6,.,ASSEALQWTAAYNSPLH
12,TRBV14,TRBJ1-5,.,ASSQSGEAQPQH
12,TRBV4-1,TRBJ2-7,.,ASSQQERIYEQY
13,TRBV10-3,TRBJ2-5,TRBD2,AIRGTSGRTETQY
13,TRBV19,TRBJ2-5,TRBD1,ASTRQGAEGGTQY
13,TRBV7-9,TRBJ2-5,.,ASSSTGLSQETQY
11,TRBV30,TRBJ2-3,.,AWTPAAADTQY
9,TRBV28,TRBJ1-2,.,ASGTLGGYT
14,TRBV18,TRBJ1-1,TRBD1,ASSRGTGVMNTEAF
17,TRBV4-1,TRBJ2-7,TRBD1,ASSQVSTIPGTGFNEQY
11,TRBV14,TRBJ1-2,TRBD1,ASSVQGAGGYT
13,TRBV5-4,TRBJ1-2,.,ASSFGTDVGYGYT
13,TRBV24-1,TRBJ2-2,TRBD2,ATSLRRGVTGELF
14,TRBV28,TRBJ1-1,TRBD1,ASSLDRQGTNTEAF
14,TRBV4-1,TRBJ1-2,TRBD1,ASSQGGQGADYGYT
12,TRBV28,TRBJ1-2,.,ASRMRDRLYGYT
12,TRBV19,TRBJ1-5,.,ASSTSKTRWPQH
15,TRBV28,TRBJ2-1,TRBD1,ASSSPGQGATYNEQF
13,TRBV7-6,TRBJ2-7,TRBD1,ASSARDRGRGEQY
11,TRBV24-1,TRBJ2-1,TRBD1,ATRRQGVNEQF
13,TRBV4-1,TRBJ1-5,.,ASSQPGSGHQPQH
13,TRBV6-2/TRBV6-3,TRBJ2-1,.,ASSYLRVRGNEQF
13,TRBV6-5,TRBJ1-6,.,ASSLRQENNSPLH
13,TRBV7-2,TRBJ2-7,TRBD2,ASSPAGGPTYEQY
12,TRBV10-2,TRBJ1-3,.,ASRASGGGNTIY
12,TRBV27,TRBJ2-1,.,ASSLSGWREEQF
17,TRBV15,TRBJ2-5,TRBD2,ATSDRLAGVEGWGETQY
13,TRBV28,TRBJ2-3,TRBD2,ASSLAGGHTDTQY
13,TRBV30,TRBJ2-3,TRBD2,AWSWTSGSTDTQY
13,TRBV7-9,TRBJ2-7,.,ASSLVLRTAYEQY
12,TRBV30,TRBJ1-4,.,AWSADSSNEKLF
14,TRBV13,TRBJ2-7,.,ASSSLKRGSIYEQY
14,TRBV9,TRBJ2-3,.,ASTPSVGASTDTQY
10,TRBV6-5,TRBJ1-2,.,ASRGGNYGYT
12,TRBV4-1,TRBJ1-2,TRBD1,ASSHGTGDYGYT
14,TRBV5-1,TRBJ2-1,TRBD2,ASSLGTSGGYNEQF
13,TRBV4-2,TRBJ2-5,.,ASSQESTSLGTQY
16,TRBV7-9,TRBJ1-4,TRBD1,ASSLTPVGRGINEKLF
13,TRBV24-1,TRBJ2-5,TRBD2,ATSRSSGGRETQY
12,TRBV27,TRBJ1-6,TRBD1,ASSGQAYNSPLH